The T cell receptor beta chain under discussion was sequenced for a study of control samples from healthy donors and cancer patients. With 10 bases removed from V and 3 bases from J, the gap between germline ends came to 14 bases. From germline, CDR1 is SGHRS and CDR2 YFSETQ. The CDR3 contains 12 residues. Profiled with immunoSEQ multiplex PCR; TCRdb holds only in-frame clones, not every one. Of 130,000 to 150,000 clones listed, 91% are singletons. V usage is TRBV5-1 and J usage is TRBJ2-7, with D possibly called TRBD1 or TRBD2 (5 bases each). The sequencing sample was made of blood. This receptor was taken from a young man in good health. Here the CDR3 DNA reads TGCGCCGATCGAGGGGTGAGCTACGAGCAGTACTTC. It codes for CADRGVSYEQYF.